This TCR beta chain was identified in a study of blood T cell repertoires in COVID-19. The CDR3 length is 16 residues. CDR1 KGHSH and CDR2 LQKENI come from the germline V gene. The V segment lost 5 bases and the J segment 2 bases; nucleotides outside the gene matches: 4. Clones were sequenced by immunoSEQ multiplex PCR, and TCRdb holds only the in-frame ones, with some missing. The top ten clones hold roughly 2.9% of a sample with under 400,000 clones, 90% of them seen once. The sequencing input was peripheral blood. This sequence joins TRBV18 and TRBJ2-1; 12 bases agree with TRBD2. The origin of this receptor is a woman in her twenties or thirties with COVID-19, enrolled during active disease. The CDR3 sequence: CASSKTSGSPYNEQFF. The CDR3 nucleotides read TGTGCCAGCTCAAAGACTAGCGGGAGCCCCTACAATGAGCAGTTCTTC.